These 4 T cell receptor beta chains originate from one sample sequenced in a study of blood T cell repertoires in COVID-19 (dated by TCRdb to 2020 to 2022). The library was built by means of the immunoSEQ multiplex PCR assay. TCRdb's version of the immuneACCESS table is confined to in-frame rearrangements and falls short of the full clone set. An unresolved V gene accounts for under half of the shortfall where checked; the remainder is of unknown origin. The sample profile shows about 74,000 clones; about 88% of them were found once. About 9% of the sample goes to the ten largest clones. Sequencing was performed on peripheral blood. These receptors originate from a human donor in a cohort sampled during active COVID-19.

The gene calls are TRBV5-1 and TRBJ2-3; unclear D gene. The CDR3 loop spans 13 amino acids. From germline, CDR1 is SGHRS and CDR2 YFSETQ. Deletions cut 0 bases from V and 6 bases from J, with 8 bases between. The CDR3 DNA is TGCGCCAGCAGCTTGGTGGTAGTTGATACGCAGTATTTT. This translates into CASSLVVVDTQYF. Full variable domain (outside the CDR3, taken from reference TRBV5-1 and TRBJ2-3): KAGVTQTPRYLIKTRGQQVTLSCSPISGHRSVSWYQQTPGQGLQFLFEYFSETQRNKGNFPGRFSGRQFSNSRSEMNVSTLELGDSALYLCASSLVVVDTQYFGPGTRLTVL.

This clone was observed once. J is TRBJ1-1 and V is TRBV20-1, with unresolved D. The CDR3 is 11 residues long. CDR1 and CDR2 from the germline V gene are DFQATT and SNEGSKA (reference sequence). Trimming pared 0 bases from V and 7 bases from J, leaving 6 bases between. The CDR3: CSARDKNEAFF. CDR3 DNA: TGCAGTGCTAGAGATAAAAATGAAGCTTTCTTT.

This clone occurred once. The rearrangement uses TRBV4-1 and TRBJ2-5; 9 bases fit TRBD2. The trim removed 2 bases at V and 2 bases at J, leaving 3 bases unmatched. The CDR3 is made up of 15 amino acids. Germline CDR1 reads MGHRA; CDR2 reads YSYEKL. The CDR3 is CASSQLAGGQETQYF. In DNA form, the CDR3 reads TGCGCCAGCAGCCAACTCGCGGGGGGGCAAGAGACCCAGTACTTC.

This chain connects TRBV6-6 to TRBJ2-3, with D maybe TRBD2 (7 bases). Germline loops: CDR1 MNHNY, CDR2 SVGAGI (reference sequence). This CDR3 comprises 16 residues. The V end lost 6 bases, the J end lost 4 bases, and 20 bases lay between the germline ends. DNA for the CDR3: TGTGCCAGCAGCTACACGAGGGGGGGAGGGCCAGATACGCAGTATTTT. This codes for CASSYTRGGGPDTQYF.